The 28 T cell receptor beta chains presented below share a single source sample, sequenced in a study of shared clonotypes between healthy human individuals. Generated by immunoSEQ multiplex PCR, the TCRdb table keeps only in-frame clones and is missing some. The sample contains about 490,000 clones, 76% of which appear only once. The sample comprised PBMCs. The source is a woman aged 40 to 50 in good health. Some clones in this sample may be carry-over from other donors' samples.

The chain is built from TRBV28 and TRBJ2-7; D perhaps matches TRBD2 (5 bases). This CDR3 has 11 amino acids. Trimming took 5 bases from V and 4 from J, leaving 6 bases between them. CDR1 is MDHEN and CDR2 is SYDVKM in the germline V gene. CDR3 sequence reads: CASSREYEQYF. DNA of the CDR3: TGTGCCAGCAGTCGGGAATACGAGCAGTACTTC.

CDR3 amino acids: CSVEVPGGYGYTF. In DNA form, the CDR3 reads TGCAGCGTTGAAGTCCCAGGGGGCTATGGCTACACCTTC. The chain recombines TRBV29-1 with TRBJ1-2; TRBD1 matches 7 bases. The CDR3 sequence is 13 residues long. CDR1 is SQVTM and CDR2 is ANQGSEA in the germline V gene. Trimming took 1 base from V and 4 from J; bases not matched to a gene: 3.

The V gene is TRBV7-3, the J gene TRBJ2-3, with 9 bases identical to TRBD2. Germline V gene lookup returns CDR1 SGHTA and CDR2 FQGTGA. CDR3 size: 15 residues. Losses at the gene ends were 4 bases for V and 0 bases for J; bases not matched to a gene: 2. In DNA form, the CDR3 reads TGTGCCAGCAGCTCTAGCGGGACAAGCACAGATACGCAGTATTTT. Translation gives CASSSSGTSTDTQYF.

V usage is TRBV28 and J usage is TRBJ2-5; D might be TRBD2 (5 bases). The CDR3 loop spans 13 amino acids. Germline V gene lookup returns CDR1 MDHEN and CDR2 SYDVKM. V dropped 5 bases and J dropped 5 bases, with 12 bases sitting between them. CDR3 amino acids: CASSPPGVETQYF. DNA for the CDR3: TGTGCCAGCAGTCCCCCCGGGGTTGAGACCCAGTACTTC.

The V and J genes are TRBV11-3 and TRBJ2-1; tentatively, D is TRBD2 (6 bases). Per germline, CDR1 SGHNT and CDR2 YENEEA. The V end was cut by 7 bases, the J end by 6 bases, with 25 bases between. CDR3 length: 17 residues. In nucleotides, the CDR3 is TGTGCCAGCACCCCCGGTGTAGGTAGCGGAATGTCCAATGAGCAGTTCTTC. Translation gives CASTPGVGSGMSNEQFF.

The chain joins TRBV5-1 to TRBJ2-7; D call uncertain. V was cut by 0 bases and J by 6 bases, with 7 bases left in between. The CDR3 is 12 residues long. Looked up from germline, CDR1 is SGHRS and CDR2 is YFSETQ. CDR3 DNA: TGCGCCAGCAGCTTGGTGGTCGGCGAGCAGTACTTC. It codes for CASSLVVGEQYF.

The gene calls are TRBV2 and TRBJ1-2; 8 bases are shared with TRBD1. The CDR3 consists of 14 residues. Germline trimming cut 2 bases from V and 8 bases from J; bases unmatched to any gene: 7. The germline V gene has CDR1 SNHLY and CDR2 FYNNEI. This chain's CDR3 is CASSERTGKGGYTF. DNA of the CDR3: TGTGCCAGCAGTGAACGGACAGGGAAAGGAGGCTACACCTTC.

This clone was seen only a few times. V usage is TRBV2 and J usage is TRBJ2-3, with TRBD1 matching 11 bases. The CDR3 is 15 residues long. Germline CDR1 and CDR2: SNHLY and FYNNEI. V was clipped by 2 bases and J by 4 bases; unmatched bases: 2. The CDR3 nucleotides read TGTGCCAGCAGTGAAATGGGACAGGGGGCAGATACGCAGTATTTT. It translates to CASSEMGQGADTQYF.

CDR3 bases: TGTGCCAGCAAACGCAATTTGGGCGACGGCTACACCTTC. This gives the protein CASKRNLGDGYTF. This rearrangement joins TRBV6-5 to TRBJ1-2; D remains unclear. The CDR3 runs to 13 residues. V gave up 7 bases and J gave up 8 bases, with 17 bases separating them. Germline V lookup: CDR1 MNHEY, CDR2 SVGAGI.

The CDR3 region is CASRGHRGTVNTEAFF. CDR3 nucleotide sequence: TGTGCCAGTAGGGGCCACAGGGGGACCGTGAACACTGAAGCTTTCTTT. This rearrangement joins TRBV19 to TRBJ1-1; 8 bases are shared with TRBD1. This CDR3 has 16 amino acids. The germline V gene encodes CDR1 LNHDA and CDR2 SQIVND (reference sequence). Germline trimming cut 6 bases from V and 0 bases from J; bases unmatched to any gene: 9.

The chain couples TRBV2 to TRBJ2-5; D is tentatively TRBD1 or TRBD2 (5 bases each). Trimming removed 6 bases from V and 5 bases from J, with 13 bases in between. The CDR3 extends over 13 amino acids. CDR1 and CDR2 (germline): SNHLY, FYNNEI. The DNA for the CDR3 is TGTGCCAGCAGGGTAGGGACCCACGAGACCCAGTACTTC. This translates into CASRVGTHETQYF.

With respect to this clone: Other DNA sequences from this sample encode an identical CDR3 as well. The rearrangement links TRBV2 to TRBJ1-5; D unresolved. Between the trimmed V and J ends, which lost 5 bases and 0 bases, there was a span of 5 bases. The germline V gene encodes CDR1 SNHLY and CDR2 FYNNEI. This CDR3 is 13 amino acids long. CDR3 bases: TGTGCCAGCAGTAGTTATAGCAATCAGCCCCAGCATTTT. Translated, it gives CASSSYSNQPQHF.

A single count supports this clone. V and J are TRBV28 and TRBJ1-4; D is undetermined. From germline, CDR1 is MDHEN and CDR2 SYDVKM. The CDR3 covers 14 residues. The germline V and J ends were trimmed by 6 bases and 0 bases, with 8 bases remaining between them. CDR3 DNA: TGTGCCAGCAGCCTCCACCCAACTAATGAAAAACTGTTTTTT. This encodes CASSLHPTNEKLFF.

This chain links TRBV28 with TRBJ2-7; 8 nucleotides match TRBD2. The CDR3 runs to 17 residues. The junction had 14 bases not matched to a gene; V was cut back by 4 bases and J by 3 bases. CDR1 is MDHEN and CDR2 is SYDVKM in the germline V gene. CDR3 nucleotides: TGTGCCAGCAGTTCCAGCGGGAGCGGAACTTACTTCTACGAGCAGTACTTC. This codes for CASSSSGSGTYFYEQYF.

The chain recombines TRBV29-1 with TRBJ2-1, with TRBD2 matching 9 bases. With V trimmed by 4 bases and J by 6 bases, 4 bases remained unmatched. Germline CDR1 reads SQVTM; CDR2 reads ANQGSEA. This CDR3 contains 13 residues. CDR3: CSVAAGGSNEQFF. CDR3 nucleotide sequence: TGCAGCGTTGCAGCGGGAGGAAGCAATGAGCAGTTCTTC.

The chain links TRBV28 to TRBJ1-1; D unclear. CDR1 MDHEN and CDR2 SYDVKM come from the germline V gene. The CDR3 runs 18 residues. Deletions cut 4 bases from V and 1 base from J, with 22 bases between. The DNA for the CDR3 is TGTGCCAGCAGTTCTTATGGCCCCTGGACGGATAAGAACACTGAAGCTTTCTTT. Encoded protein: CASSSYGPWTDKNTEAFF.

This chain uses TRBV5-1 with TRBJ2-1; no firm D call. This CDR3 has 16 amino acids. V lost 1 base, J lost 0 bases, and 11 bases lay in between. Germline loops: CDR1 SGHRS, CDR2 YFSETQ. The CDR3 loop is CASSLIRARSYNEQFF. For the CDR3, the DNA is TGCGCCAGCAGCTTGATTCGGGCCCGCTCCTACAATGAGCAGTTCTTC.

This clone has a single count. The chain carries TRBV5-7 and TRBJ2-4, with D hard to call. TRBV5-7 is filed as an ORF, its function uncertain. V lost 2 bases to trimming and J lost 0 bases, with 6 bases between them. The CDR3 covers 14 residues. This CDR3 is CASSFWVAKNIQYF. The CDR3 DNA reads TGTGCCAGCAGCTTCTGGGTAGCCAAAAACATTCAGTACTTC.

The chain links TRBV19 to TRBJ1-5, with D maybe TRBD1 (6 bases). Germline-derived CDR1 and CDR2 are LNHDA and SQIVND (reference sequence). V gave up 3 bases and J gave up 2 bases, with 11 bases separating them. The CDR3 has 15 amino acids. CDR3 loop: CASSIQDSGNQPQHF. The CDR3 DNA reads as TGTGCCAGTAGTATCCAGGACAGCGGCAATCAGCCCCAGCATTTT.

This chain links TRBV7-3 with TRBJ2-1; D call uncertain. The CDR3 covers 14 residues. V lost 3 bases and J lost 9, with 15 bases in between. Germline CDR1 is SGHTA and CDR2 is FQGTGA. The CDR3 nucleotides are TGTGCCAGCAGCTTCGGGTTAGGGTCTGCTGAGCAGTTCTTC. Amino acid sequence: CASSFGLGSAEQFF.

In its sample, this clone was seen once. The chain carries TRBV2 and TRBJ1-1; D remains ambiguous. Trimming stripped 4 bases from V and 3 bases from J, with 9 bases between. CDR1 SNHLY and CDR2 FYNNEI come from the germline V gene. The CDR3 contains 13 residues. The CDR3 loop reads CASSGEDYTEAFF. The CDR3 region has the DNA TGTGCCAGCAGTGGTGAGGATTACACTGAAGCTTTCTTT.

This chain connects TRBV10-3 to TRBJ1-1; possibly TRBD1 for D (6 bases). The CDR3 has 13 residues. The germline V gene has CDR1 ENHRY and CDR2 SYGVKD. The V end was cut by 8 bases, the J end by 3 bases, with 13 bases between. CDR3 sequence reads: CAIGRTEDTEAFF. CDR3 in DNA: TGTGCCATCGGACGGACAGAGGACACTGAAGCTTTCTTT.

This clone showed up just a few times. The chain employs TRBV10-3 and TRBJ2-1, with 9 bases identical to TRBD2. CDR3 length: 16 residues. Unmatched junction bases numbered 10, after V lost 6 bases and J lost 4 bases. CDR1 ENHRY and CDR2 SYGVKD come from the germline V gene. The CDR3 here is CAIRSGSLAGYNEQFF. The CDR3, as DNA: TGTGCCATCAGATCTGGGTCGCTAGCGGGGTACAATGAGCAGTTCTTC.

The V gene is TRBV7-2, the J gene TRBJ2-7; no clear D. From germline, CDR1 is SGHTA and CDR2 FQGNSA. Deletions cut 1 base from V and 2 bases from J, with 12 bases between. The CDR3 spans 15 residues. CDR3 sequence: CASSLGGSQAYEQYF. CDR3 bases: TGTGCCAGCAGCTTAGGGGGTAGCCAAGCCTACGAGCAGTACTTC.

This chain links TRBV19 with TRBJ2-2; TRBD1 agrees at 10 bases. The germline gives CDR1 LNHDA, CDR2 SQIVND (reference sequence). V dropped 9 bases and J dropped 2; count of bases not matched to a gene: 6. The CDR3 contains 15 residues. CDR3 DNA sequence: TGTGCCAGCGGGGGGACAGGGGTAAACACCGGGGAGCTGTTTTTT. The encoded protein is CASGGTGVNTGELFF. The whole variable domain, remainder taken from reference TRBV19 and TRBJ2-2, is DGGITQSPKYLFRKEGQNVTLSCEQNLNHDAMYWYRQDPGQGLRLIYYSQIVNDFQKGDIAEGYSVSREKKESFPLTVTSAQKNPTAFYLCASGGTGVNTGELFFGEGSRLTVL.

The gene calls are TRBV13 and TRBJ1-1, with D perhaps matching TRBD1 (5 bases). Germline V gene data show CDR1 as PRHDT and CDR2 as FYEKMQ (reference sequence). V lost 8 bases and J 0 bases, leaving 10 bases between the germline ends. CDR3 size: 13 residues. The CDR3 protein is CASRRAMNTEAFF. DNA of the CDR3: TGTGCCAGCCGCAGGGCGATGAACACTGAAGCTTTCTTT. The whole variable domain, remainder taken from reference TRBV13 and TRBJ1-1, is AAGVIQSPRHLIKEKRETATLKCYPIPRHDTVYWYQQGPGQDPQFLISFYEKMQSDKGSIPDRFSAQQFSDYHSELNMSSLELGDSALYFCASRRAMNTEAFFGQGTRLTVV.

The CDR3 sequence: CASSYSQGNTDTQYF. CDR3 DNA: TGTGCCAGCAGTTACTCGCAGGGAAACACAGATACGCAGTATTTT. The rearrangement links TRBV6-6 to TRBJ2-3; D may be TRBD1 (5 bases). The CDR3 totals 15 residues. The V gene's germline CDR1 is MNHNY and CDR2 SVGAGI (reference sequence). V was shortened by 0 bases and J by 2 bases, with 9 bases between the two germline ends.

Of note for this clone: The CDR3 carries no conserved terminal phenylalanine or tryptophan, so it likely arises from a read error. The rearrangement links TRBV5-6 to TRBJ1-1, with no clear D. Deletions cut 4 bases from V and 0 bases from J, with 13 bases between. CDR3 length: 15 amino acids. Germline CDR1 is SGHDT and CDR2 is YYEEEE. The CDR3 sequence is CASSVTGAMNTEAFL. In nucleotides, the CDR3 is TGTGCCAGCAGCGTGACGGGTGCCATGAACACTGAAGCTTTCCTT.